A single sample is the source of the 15 T cell receptor beta chains below, sequenced in a study of blood T cell repertoires in COVID-19. Data came from immunoSEQ multiplex PCR; TCRdb stores just in-frame clones and leaves some out. The repertoire holds nearly 250,000 clones, with approximately 85% as singletons. Sequencing input: peripheral blood. The receptor source for this set is a woman of 80 years or more with COVID-19, enrolled during active disease.

The chain is built from TRBV10-3 and TRBJ2-1; possible D gene TRBD1, 6 bases. The CDR3 extends over 13 amino acids. CDR1 and CDR2 (germline): ENHRY, SYGVKD. V lost 0 bases to trimming and J lost 10 bases, with 10 bases between them. The CDR3 DNA follows: TGTGCCATCAGTGAGTCGAACAGGGAAGAGCAGTTCTTC. This codes for CAISESNREEQFF.

The rearrangement joins TRBV6-4 to TRBJ1-2; 9 bases agree with TRBD1. This CDR3 region has 15 residues. Germline values: CDR1 MRHNA, CDR2 SNTAGT. The trim removed 2 bases at V and 4 bases at J, leaving 5 bases unmatched. The chain's CDR3 is CASSDPGQGSYGYTF. Written as DNA, the CDR3 is TGTGCCAGCAGTGACCCGGGACAGGGATCCTATGGCTACACCTTC.

The J gene is TRBJ2-6, the V gene TRBV2; D possibly corresponds to TRBD2 (5 bases). Germline loops: CDR1 SNHLY, CDR2 FYNNEI. V was shortened by 3 bases and J by 4 bases, with 13 bases between the two germline ends. The CDR3 totals 16 residues. This CDR3 is CASSDSLPGGANVLTF. As DNA, the CDR3 is TGTGCCAGCAGTGACTCGCTGCCGGGAGGGGCCAACGTCCTGACTTTC. The complete variable domain, with remaining parts taken from reference TRBV2 and TRBJ2-6, reads EPEVTQTPSHQVTQMGQEVILRCVPISNHLYFYWYRQILGQKVEFLVSFYNNEISEKSEIFDDQFSVERPDGSNFTLKIRSTKLEDSAMYFCASSDSLPGGANVLTFGAGSRLTVL.

CDR3 loop: CASSTDSFYQPQHF. CDR3 nucleotide sequence: TGTGCCAGTAGTACGGACAGTTTTTATCAGCCCCAGCATTTT. V and J are TRBV19 and TRBJ1-5; possibly TRBD1 for D (6 bases). Germline V CDR1 and CDR2: LNHDA, SQIVND (reference sequence). This CDR3 has 14 residues. Between the trimmed V and J ends, which lost 4 bases and 5 bases, there was a span of 12 bases.

This clone was seen once. The chain joins TRBV10-3 to TRBJ1-1; D is possibly TRBD1 (5 bases). Germline CDR1 and CDR2: ENHRY and SYGVKD. The CDR3 extends over 13 amino acids. The ends were cut back, 10 bases at V and 1 base at J, with 13 bases in the middle. The chain's CDR3 is CATRWGENTEAFF. Here the CDR3 DNA reads TGTGCCACCCGGTGGGGGGAGAACACTGAAGCTTTCTTT.

The chain carries TRBV27 and TRBJ1-6; TRBD1 matches 10 bases. Trimming cost V 3 bases and J 5 bases; bases outside gene matches: 4. The CDR3 is 16 amino acids. Per the germline V gene, CDR1 is MNHEY and CDR2 is SMNVEV (reference sequence). CDR3 sequence reads: CASSFRQGANNSPLHF. In DNA form, the CDR3 reads TGTGCCAGCAGTTTCCGACAGGGGGCGAATAATTCACCCCTCCACTTT.

The chain recombines TRBV5-1 with TRBJ1-3; 9 bases align to TRBD1. After removal of 1 base from V and 3 bases from J, the junction contained 8 bases not matched to a gene. This CDR3 is 17 amino acids long. Germline assignment: CDR1 SGHRS and CDR2 YFSETQ. The CDR3 DNA is TGCGCCAGCAGCTTGACGTCCGGGACAGGGTATGGAAACACCATATATTTT. Translating it yields CASSLTSGTGYGNTIYF.

The V call is TRBV7-2, the J call TRBJ1-6; tentative D call: TRBD1 (6 bases). V was shortened by 1 base and J by 9 bases, with 10 bases between the two germline ends. Per germline, CDR1 SGHTA and CDR2 FQGNSA. The CDR3 contains 14 residues. CDR3 in amino acids: CASSLDRAGSPLHF. The CDR3 DNA sequence: TGTGCCAGCAGCTTAGACAGGGCAGGTTCACCCCTCCACTTT.

This chain links TRBV28 with TRBJ1-2; 9 nucleotides agree with TRBD1. This CDR3 spans 15 amino acids. The J segment lost 8 bases and the V segment lost 6 bases, leaving 13 bases of the junction unmatched. The germline CDR1 and CDR2 sequences are MDHEN and SYDVKM. The CDR3 loop is CASRQGQGFAGGYTF. The DNA of the CDR3 is TGTGCCAGCAGACAGGGACAGGGCTTCGCCGGGGGCTACACCTTC.

The DNA of the CDR3 is TGTGCCAGCAGCTTAGCAGGACAGGGGGTAACTGAAGCTTTCTTT. This gives the protein CASSLAGQGVTEAFF. V is TRBV7-2 and J is TRBJ1-1; 10 bases map to TRBD1. Germline V gene sequence: CDR1 SGHTA, CDR2 FQGNSA. The CDR3 extends over 15 amino acids. V was pared by 0 bases and J by 5 bases, with 3 bases of the junction left unmatched.

V is TRBV28 and J is TRBJ2-1, with TRBD1 matching over 9 bases. This CDR3 has 14 residues. Germline CDR1 MDHEN, CDR2 SYDVKM. Trimming at V came to 5 bases and at J to 7 bases, leaving 6 bases not matched to a gene. The CDR3 DNA is TGTGCCAGCAGTCAGACAGGGGGGTGGAATGAGCAGTTCTTC. This gives the protein CASSQTGGWNEQFF.

The J gene is TRBJ1-4, the V gene TRBV28; 8 bases match TRBD1. Germline trimming cut 6 bases from V and 2 bases from J; bases unmatched to any gene: 8. The germline CDR1 and CDR2 sequences are MDHEN and SYDVKM. This CDR3 is 16 amino acids long. The DNA of the CDR3 is TGTGCCAGCAGCCCGGGACAGGCGCCTACTAATGAAAAACTGTTTTTT. Translated, it gives CASSPGQAPTNEKLFF.

The chain combines TRBV12-3 or TRBV12-4 with TRBJ1-5; D not certain. The CDR3 loop spans 12 amino acids. The ends were cut back, 4 bases at V and 7 bases at J, with 8 bases in the middle. CDR3 loop: CASSSQWQPQHF. The DNA of the CDR3 is TGTGCCAGCAGTTCTCAGTGGCAGCCCCAGCATTTT.

The genes are TRBV5-1 and TRBJ1-3; D is undetermined. This CDR3 is built from 17 residues. Germline CDR1 SGHRS, CDR2 YFSETQ. Deletions cut 0 bases from V and 1 base from J, with 14 bases between. In nucleotides, the CDR3 is TGCGCCAGCAGCTTGGGATACCCCCCCGGGTCTGGAAACACCATATATTTT. Its protein is CASSLGYPPGSGNTIYF.

J is TRBJ2-2 and V is TRBV18, with 11 bases lining up with TRBD1. The CDR3 has 15 amino acids. From germline, CDR1 is KGHSH and CDR2 LQKENI. Losses at the gene ends were 3 bases for V and 4 bases for J; bases not matched to a gene: 1. The CDR3 spells CASSPGQGATGELFF. CDR3 in DNA: TGTGCCAGCTCACCTGGACAGGGGGCCACCGGGGAGCTGTTTTTT.